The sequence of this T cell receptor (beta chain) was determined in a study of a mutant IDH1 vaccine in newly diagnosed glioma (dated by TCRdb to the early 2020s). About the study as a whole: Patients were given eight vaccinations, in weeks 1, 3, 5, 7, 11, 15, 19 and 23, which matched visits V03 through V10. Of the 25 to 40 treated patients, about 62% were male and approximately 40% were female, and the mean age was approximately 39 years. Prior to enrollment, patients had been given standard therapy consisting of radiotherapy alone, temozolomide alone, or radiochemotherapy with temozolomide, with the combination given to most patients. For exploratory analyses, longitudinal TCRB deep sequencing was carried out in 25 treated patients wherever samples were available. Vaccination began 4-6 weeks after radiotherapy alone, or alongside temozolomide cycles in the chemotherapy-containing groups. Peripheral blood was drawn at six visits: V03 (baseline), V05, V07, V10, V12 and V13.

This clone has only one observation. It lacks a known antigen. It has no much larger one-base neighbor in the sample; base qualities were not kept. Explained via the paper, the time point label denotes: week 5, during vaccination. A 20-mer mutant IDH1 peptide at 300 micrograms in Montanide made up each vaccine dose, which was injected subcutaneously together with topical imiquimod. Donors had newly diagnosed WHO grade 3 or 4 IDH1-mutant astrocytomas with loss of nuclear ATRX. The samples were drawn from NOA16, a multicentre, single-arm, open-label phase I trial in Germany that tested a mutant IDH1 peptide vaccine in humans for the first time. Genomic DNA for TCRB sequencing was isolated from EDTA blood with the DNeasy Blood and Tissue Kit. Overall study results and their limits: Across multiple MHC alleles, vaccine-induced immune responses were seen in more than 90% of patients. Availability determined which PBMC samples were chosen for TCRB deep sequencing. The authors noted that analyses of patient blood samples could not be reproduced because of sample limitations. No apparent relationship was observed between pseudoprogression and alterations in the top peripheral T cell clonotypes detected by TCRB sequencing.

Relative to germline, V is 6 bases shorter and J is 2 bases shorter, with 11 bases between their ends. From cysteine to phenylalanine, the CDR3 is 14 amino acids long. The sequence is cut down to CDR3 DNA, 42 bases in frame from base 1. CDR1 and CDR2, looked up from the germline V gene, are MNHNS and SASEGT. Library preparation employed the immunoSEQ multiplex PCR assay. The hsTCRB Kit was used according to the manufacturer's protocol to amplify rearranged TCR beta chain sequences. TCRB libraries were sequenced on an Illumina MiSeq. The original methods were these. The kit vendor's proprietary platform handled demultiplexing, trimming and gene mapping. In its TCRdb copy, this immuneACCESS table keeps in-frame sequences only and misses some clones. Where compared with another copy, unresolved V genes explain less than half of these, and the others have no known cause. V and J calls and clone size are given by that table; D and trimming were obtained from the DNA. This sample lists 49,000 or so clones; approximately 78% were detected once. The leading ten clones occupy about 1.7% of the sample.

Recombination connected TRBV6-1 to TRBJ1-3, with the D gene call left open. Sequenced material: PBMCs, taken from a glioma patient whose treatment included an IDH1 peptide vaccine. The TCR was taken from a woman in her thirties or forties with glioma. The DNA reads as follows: TGTGCCAGCAGCCGACGGACTCCTGGAAACACCATATATTTT. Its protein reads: CASSRRTPGNTIYF.